This TCR beta chain appears in the sequencing data of a study of OX40 agonist ivuxolimab in advanced cancers. The overall study: 40% to 50% of patients had received prior checkpoint inhibitor therapy.

This CDR3 contains 12 residues. Germline CDR1 and CDR2: LNHDA and SQIVND (reference sequence). Trimming left V 10 bases short and J 4 bases short, with 11 bases between. Method: immunoSEQ multiplex PCR; TCRdb's copy keeps in-frame clones and lacks some. The sample consists of about 83,000 clones, around nine tenths of them appearing once. The receptor was isolated from an adult with an advanced solid tumor such as melanoma, head and neck, liver or kidney cancer. The chain has TRBV19 and TRBJ1-5, with TRBD1 as a possible D gene (5 bases). The material was CD4+ or CD8+ T cells sorted from blood, obtained in a trial of the OX40 agonist ivuxolimab. The CDR3 DNA reads TGTGCCACACGGGGGGATAATCAGCCCCAGCATTTT. This encodes CATRGDNQPQHF.